The 28 T cell receptor beta chains below come from one sample, sequenced in a study of T cell responses to AZD1222 COVID-19 vaccine. This table comes from immunoSEQ multiplex PCR, and its TCRdb copy is limited to in-frame clones, with some not included. The repertoire includes 140,000 to 150,000 clones, approximately 78% of them detected once, and approximately 4% sits in the top ten. The material was peripheral blood, obtained on day 0 of MenACWY control vaccination. The receptors derive from an adult in good health.

The CDR3 nucleotides read TGTGCCAGCAGTTACTCGGCGAGTTGGACTGAAGCTTTCTTT. This translates into CASSYSASWTEAFF. The chain employs TRBV6-5 and TRBJ1-1; D is unclear. Germline loops: CDR1 MNHEY, CDR2 SVGAGI. CDR3 length: 14 residues. Trimming stripped 0 bases from V and 5 bases from J, with 10 bases between.

This clone was seen only a few times. The J gene is TRBJ2-3, the V gene TRBV10-3, with D perhaps matching TRBD1 (5 bases). CDR3 length: 15 amino acids. Trimming left V 6 bases short and J 2 bases short, with 15 bases between. Germline V gene lookup returns CDR1 ENHRY and CDR2 SYGVKD. Here the CDR3 reads CAIRALAQATDTQYF. The CDR3 DNA sequence: TGTGCCATCAGAGCCCTCGCACAGGCCACAGATACGCAGTATTTT.

This chain joins TRBV7-2 and TRBJ2-5, with D unclear. CDR3 size: 12 residues. Deletions cut 3 bases from V and 5 bases from J, with 7 bases between. Germline-derived CDR1 and CDR2 are SGHTA and FQGNSA. CDR3 in amino acids: CASSFGRETQYF. CDR3 DNA: TGTGCCAGCAGCTTCGGAAGGGAGACCCAGTACTTC.

The gene calls are TRBV18 and TRBJ2-2; D is undetermined. The germline V gene has CDR1 KGHSH and CDR2 LQKENI. V dropped 0 bases and J dropped 6 bases, with 14 bases sitting between them. This CDR3 has 16 amino acids. The CDR3 bases are TGTGCCAGCTCACCACCAAACCCTGAGGTCGCCGGGGAGCTGTTTTTT. Amino acid sequence: CASSPPNPEVAGELFF.

This clone was counted only a few times. The gene calls are TRBV6-5 and TRBJ2-7, with D tentatively TRBD1 (6 bases). From germline, CDR1 is MNHEY and CDR2 SVGAGI. V lost 8 bases, J lost 3 bases, and 17 bases lay in between. There are 14 residues in the CDR3. In DNA form, the CDR3 reads TGTGCCAGCGGACAGCGAGGGGGACGCTACGAGCAGTACGTC. Encoded protein: CASGQRGGRYEQYV.

The J gene is TRBJ1-2, the V gene TRBV6-5; a weak D match, TRBD1 (5 bases). CDR1 and CDR2 from the germline V gene are MNHEY and SVGAGI. V gave up 6 bases and J gave up 7 bases, with 21 bases separating them. This CDR3 has 15 amino acids. CDR3 region: CASSSGPTLGGGYTF. CDR3 nucleotides: TGTGCCAGCAGCTCCGGGCCCACCCTCGGGGGTGGCTACACCTTC.

The chain carries TRBV7-9 and TRBJ1-1; no clear D gene. Germline V gene data show CDR1 as SEHNR and CDR2 as FQNEAQ (reference sequence). The CDR3 is 12 amino acids. Trimming removed 4 bases from V and 8 bases from J, with 11 bases in between. For the CDR3, the DNA is TGTGCCAGCAGCTCGGTGCAGGCGGAAGCTTTCTTT. As protein: CASSSVQAEAFF.

The rearrangement links TRBV11-2 to TRBJ2-1, with D uncertain. Trimming shortened V by 5 bases and J by 1 base, and 15 bases separated the two germline ends. The CDR3 has 16 residues. Germline CDR1 reads SGHAT; CDR2 reads FQNNGV. CDR3 sequence reads: CASSTLRAGSYNEQFF. DNA for the CDR3: TGTGCCAGCAGCACCCTACGGGCTGGGTCCTACAATGAGCAGTTCTTC.

The V and J genes are TRBV4-1 and TRBJ2-1; the D is unclear. CDR3 length equals 16 residues. Deletions cut 6 bases from V and 0 bases from J, with 15 bases between. Germline CDR1 is MGHRA and CDR2 is YSYEKL. The CDR3 protein is CASRARTASSYNEQFF. The CDR3 nucleotides read TGCGCCAGCAGAGCCCGGACGGCAAGCTCCTACAATGAGCAGTTCTTC.

This clone was found once. This chain joins TRBV9 and TRBJ2-1, with 8 bases identical to TRBD2. The germline V gene has CDR1 SGDLS and CDR2 YYNGEE. The CDR3 is 16 amino acids. The junction had 7 bases not matched to a gene; V was cut back by 0 bases and J by 5 bases. CDR3 loop: CASSVATGGLDNEQFF. The CDR3 DNA reads as TGTGCCAGCAGCGTAGCTACGGGGGGGTTGGACAATGAGCAGTTCTTC.

V and J are TRBV5-6 and TRBJ1-1; 10 positions agree with TRBD1. The junction had 5 bases not matched to a gene; V was cut back by 0 bases and J by 3 bases. CDR1 is SGHDT, CDR2 YYEEEE, per germline. The CDR3 has 16 residues. CDR3 region: CASSLGPGQGYTEAFF. CDR3 nucleotide sequence: TGTGCCAGCAGCTTGGGACCGGGACAGGGGTACACTGAAGCTTTCTTT.

The CDR3, as DNA: TGTGCCAGCAGCCTAGGACCCAGGGGCCCCCAAGAGACCCAGTACTTC. It is translated as CASSLGPRGPQETQYF. The chain carries TRBV7-9 and TRBJ2-5; TRBD1 might be the D (6 bases). The CDR3 loop spans 16 amino acids. Germline CDR1 SEHNR, CDR2 FQNEAQ (reference sequence). V dropped 5 bases and J dropped 1 base, with 17 bases sitting between them.

V gene TRBV15 combines with J gene TRBJ2-2, with D unresolved. Germline-derived CDR1 and CDR2 are LNHNV and YYDKDF (reference sequence). CDR3 size: 14 residues. V was shortened by 0 bases and J by 4 bases, with 6 bases between the two germline ends. Written as DNA, the CDR3 is TGTGCCACCAGCAGAGATCTAGTCACCGGGGAGCTGTTTTTT. It translates to CATSRDLVTGELFF.

This clone was counted only a few times. This chain uses TRBV5-1 with TRBJ1-2; unclear D gene. The V and J ends lost 2 bases and 0 bases respectively, with 14 bases between them. This CDR3 has 16 amino acids. Germline V gene lookup returns CDR1 SGHRS and CDR2 YFSETQ. CDR3 region: CASSFDISRTNYGYTF. CDR3 DNA sequence: TGCGCCAGCAGCTTCGATATCTCCAGAACTAACTATGGCTACACCTTC. The entire variable domain, with the rest obtained from reference TRBV5-1 and TRBJ1-2, is as follows: KAGVTQTPRYLIKTRGQQVTLSCSPISGHRSVSWYQQTPGQGLQFLFEYFSETQRNKGNFPGRFSGRQFSNSRSEMNVSTLELGDSALYLCASSFDISRTNYGYTFGSGTRLTVV.

The rearrangement uses TRBV6-5 and TRBJ1-1; 8 nucleotides align to TRBD1. There are 15 residues in the CDR3. CDR1 and CDR2 from the germline V gene are MNHEY and SVGAGI. Trimming at V came to 6 bases and at J to 2 bases, leaving 8 bases not matched to a gene. The CDR3 is CASRTGALPNTEAFF. The CDR3 DNA sequence: TGTGCCAGCAGGACAGGGGCTCTCCCTAACACTGAAGCTTTCTTT.

This clone showed up just once. The chain uses TRBV19 and TRBJ1-4, with unresolved D. The CDR3 contains 15 residues. The V gene lost 6 bases and the J gene lost 7 bases, with 18 bases spanning the gap. Germline lookup yields CDR1 LNHDA and CDR2 SQIVND (reference sequence). The CDR3 protein is CASRGLPPGAEKLFF. CDR3 bases: TGTGCCAGTAGAGGGTTACCCCCCGGAGCTGAAAAACTGTTTTTT.

The chain employs TRBV11-3 and TRBJ1-4, with 9 bases aligning to TRBD1. Looked up from germline, CDR1 is SGHNT and CDR2 is YENEEA. J lost 3 bases, V lost 5 bases, and 4 bases had no gene match. This CDR3 is 15 amino acids long. CDR3 in amino acids: CASSPGQGPNEKLFF. The CDR3 nucleotides are TGTGCCAGCAGCCCGGGACAGGGCCCTAATGAAAAACTGTTTTTT.

The chain has TRBV3-1 (or the pseudogene TRBV3-2) and TRBJ1-1, with D maybe TRBD1 (5 bases). V gave up 5 bases and J gave up 4 bases, with 14 bases separating them. The CDR3 contains 14 residues. The germline CDR1 and CDR2 sequences are LGHDT and YNNKEL (reference sequence). The CDR3 is CASSKPGQGTEAFF. In DNA, the CDR3 is TGTGCCAGCAGCAAGCCGGGCCAGGGCACTGAAGCTTTCTTT.

This CDR3 is CASTGGKQSSYEQYV. CDR3 in DNA: TGTGCCAGCACGGGGGGGAAACAAAGCTCCTACGAGCAGTACGTC. This chain uses TRBV5-4 with TRBJ2-7, with 8 bases matching TRBD2. The V gene end was trimmed by 6 bases and the J gene end by 0 bases; junction bases not matched to a gene: 8. The germline V gene has CDR1 SGHNT and CDR2 YYREEE (reference sequence). The CDR3 loop spans 15 amino acids.

A word on this clone: This sample includes further DNA sequences coding for the same CDR3. This chain links TRBV9 with TRBJ2-3; tentatively, D is TRBD1 (5 bases). Per the germline V gene, CDR1 is SGDLS and CDR2 is YYNGEE. Trimming shortened V by 0 bases and J by 3 bases, and 8 bases separated the two germline ends. The CDR3 is 14 residues long. CDR3: CASSVDGATDTQYF. DNA for the CDR3: TGTGCCAGCAGCGTAGATGGGGCGACAGATACGCAGTATTTT.

This chain connects TRBV7-9 to TRBJ1-2; perhaps TRBD1 as D (5 bases). This CDR3 contains 14 residues. The germline gives CDR1 SEHNR, CDR2 FQNEAQ (reference sequence). V shed 5 bases and J shed 6 bases, with 16 bases lying between them. CDR3 sequence reads: CASSPTWTLHGYTF. CDR3 bases: TGTGCCAGCAGCCCGACATGGACACTTCATGGCTACACCTTC. Full variable domain (outside the CDR3, taken from reference TRBV7-9 and TRBJ1-2): DTGVSQNPRHKITKRGQNVTFRCDPISEHNRLYWYRQTLGQGPEFLTYFQNEAQLEKSRLLSDRFSAERPKGSFSTLEIQRTEQGDSAMYLCASSPTWTLHGYTFGSGTRLTVV.

CDR3 sequence reads: CARSWDRKIQPQHF. CDR3 coding DNA: TGTGCCAGAAGCTGGGACAGGAAAATCCAGCCCCAGCATTTT. The chain carries TRBV5-3 and TRBJ1-5, with TRBD1 matching 8 bases. TRBV5-3 is reported as an ORF; its role is uncertain. V gave up 3 bases and J gave up 7 bases; unmatched junction bases: 6. This CDR3 is 14 amino acids long.

The genes are TRBV30 and TRBJ1-1; 7 positions match TRBD1. This CDR3 has 12 residues. V lost 2 bases and J lost 9; bases outside the gene matches: 6. Germline V gene sequence: CDR1 GTSNPN, CDR2 SVGIG (reference sequence). Here the CDR3 reads CAWSPGTAKAFF. In nucleotides, the CDR3 is TGTGCCTGGAGTCCCGGGACAGCCAAAGCTTTCTTT. The full variable domain, in which reference TRBV30 and TRBJ1-1 provide the parts outside the CDR3, is SQTIHQWPATLVQPVGSPLSLECTVEGTSNPNLYWYRQAAGRGLQLLFYSVGIGQISSEVPQNLSASRPQDRQFILSSKKLLLSDSGFYLCAWSPGTAKAFFGQGTRLTVV.

The chain joins TRBV11-1 to TRBJ1-6; D gene uncertain. This CDR3 contains 13 residues. Germline V gene sequence: CDR1 SGHAT, CDR2 FQDESV (reference sequence). Trimming cost V 1 base and J 10 bases, with 8 bases left between them. As DNA, the CDR3 is TGTGCCAGCAGCTTAGGGGCTCACTCACCCCTCCACTTT. It translates to CASSLGAHSPLHF.

The chain uses TRBV29-1 and TRBJ1-2; D perhaps matches TRBD1 (5 bases). CDR1 is SQVTM, CDR2 ANQGSEA, per germline. The CDR3 runs 14 residues. Trimming took off 2 bases at V and 4 bases at J, with 14 bases between the two ends. The CDR3 loop reads CSVERGGEGYGYTF. As DNA, the CDR3 is TGCAGCGTTGAACGCGGAGGGGAAGGCTATGGCTACACCTTC.

This chain joins TRBV5-1 and TRBJ2-2; 7 bases agree with TRBD1. Germline CDR1 reads SGHRS; CDR2 reads YFSETQ. The trim removed 5 bases at V and 3 bases at J, leaving 1 base unmatched. The CDR3 is 13 amino acids. The CDR3 reads CASRGTDTGELFF. The DNA of the CDR3 is TGCGCCAGCAGGGGGACAGACACCGGGGAGCTGTTTTTT.

The chain recombines TRBV5-1 with TRBJ2-2, with D tentatively TRBD2 (6 bases). The CDR3 extends over 16 amino acids. Trimming took 0 bases from V and 6 from J, leaving 15 bases between them. The germline V gene encodes CDR1 SGHRS and CDR2 YFSETQ. CDR3 amino acids: CASSLALGGRAGELFF. The CDR3, as DNA: TGCGCCAGCAGCTTGGCCTTAGGAGGGCGGGCCGGGGAGCTGTTTTTT.

The V call is TRBV18, the J call TRBJ2-5; 7 bases are a match to TRBD1. V lost 4 bases, J lost 5 bases, and 4 bases stayed unmatched. The germline gives CDR1 KGHSH, CDR2 LQKENI. The CDR3 loop spans 13 amino acids. The CDR3 spells CASSRTGVETQYF. The CDR3 nucleotides are TGTGCCAGCTCACGCACAGGGGTGGAGACCCAGTACTTC. The full variable domain, with the rest looked up from reference TRBV18 and TRBJ2-5, is NAGVMQNPRHLVRRRGQEARLRCSPMKGHSHVYWYRQLPEEGLKFMVYLQKENIIDESGMPKERFSAEFPKEGPSILRIQQVVRGDSAAYFCASSRTGVETQYFGPGTRLLVL.